The 14 T cell receptor beta chains listed next were all sequenced from one sample in a study of cytomegalovirus exposure and HLA in healthy donors. Amplification used 60 Vbeta primers and 13 Jbeta primers. The data were produced by immunoSEQ multiplex PCR, yet TCRdb's version contains in-frame clones alone and is incomplete. Among more than 90,000 clones listed, approximately 76% were seen once. The specimen sequenced was PBMCs. These receptors were taken from a man aged 45 to 65 in good health and CMV-seropositive.

This clone was recorded a few times. CDR3 sequence (DNA): TGCGCCAGCAGAAAGGGGGACGTCGGCAATCAGCCCCAGCATTTT. It is translated as CASRKGDVGNQPQHF. The chain has TRBV10-2 and TRBJ1-5; possibly TRBD1 for D (6 bases). This CDR3 comprises 15 residues. Germline CDR1 and CDR2: WSHSY and SAAADI. Trimming removed 6 bases at V and 2 bases at J, with 14 bases between.

The J gene is TRBJ2-5, the V gene TRBV9; TRBD2 matches 8 bases. This CDR3 comprises 15 residues. Germline loops: CDR1 SGDLS, CDR2 YYNGEE. Trimming at V came to 0 bases and at J to 2 bases, leaving 3 bases not matched to a gene. CDR3 nucleotide sequence: TGTGCCAGCAGCGTAGGCGGGGGGCCTCAAGAGACCCAGTACTTC. Translation: CASSVGGGPQETQYF.

The chain links TRBV5-4 to TRBJ2-1; maybe TRBD1 (6 bases). Germline V gives CDR1 SGHNT, CDR2 YYREEE (reference sequence). Between the trimmed V and J ends, which lost 4 bases and 5 bases, there was a span of 13 bases. This CDR3 has 14 residues. Written as DNA, the CDR3 is TGTGCCAGCAGCCAGTCGACAGGAAACAATGAGCAGTTCTTC. The encoded protein is CASSQSTGNNEQFF.

This clone was counted between two and nine times. The rearrangement links TRBV15 to TRBJ1-4, with D possibly TRBD1 on 6 matching bases. Germline lookup yields CDR1 LNHNV and CDR2 YYDKDF (reference sequence). Deletions cut 0 bases from V and 9 bases from J, with 17 bases between. The CDR3 totals 16 residues. CDR3 sequence reads: CATSRDRSGGFKKLFF. The CDR3 nucleotides are TGTGCCACCAGCAGAGATCGGTCGGGGGGCTTTAAAAAACTGTTTTTT.

The rearrangement links TRBV29-1 to TRBJ2-3; 7 bases are a match to TRBD1. Germline V gene data show CDR1 as SQVTM and CDR2 as ANQGSEA. The V gene end was trimmed by 4 bases and the J gene end by 4 bases; junction bases not matched to a gene: 8. The CDR3 has 14 residues. The CDR3 sequence: CSVVRGLGADTQYF. The CDR3 DNA reads as TGCAGCGTTGTTAGGGGGCTGGGGGCAGATACGCAGTATTTT.

As for this clone: One junction end does not reproduce the germline sequence, and a read error may be involved. The chain carries TRBV4-1 and TRBJ2-7; 7 bases are a match to TRBD1. This CDR3 is 16 amino acids long. Per germline, CDR1 MGHRA and CDR2 YSYEKL. CDR3 in amino acids: CASRQAEGQLSYEQYF. The CDR3 DNA sequence: TGCGCCAGCAGGCAAGCCGAGGGACAGCTCTCCTACGAGCAGTACTTC.

This clone was observed a few times. The chain combines TRBV6-5 with TRBJ2-7; 10 bases are a match to TRBD1. Germline trimming cut 5 bases from V and 3 bases from J; bases unmatched to any gene: 4. The CDR3 spans 14 residues. Germline loops: CDR1 MNHEY, CDR2 SVGAGI. The CDR3 DNA follows: TGTGCCAGCAGTACGACAGGGGGCTTCTACGAGCAGTACTTC. It encodes CASSTTGGFYEQYF.

The CDR3: CASSRRDSYEAFF. In DNA form, the CDR3 reads TGTGCCAGCAGTCGCCGGGACAGCTATGAAGCTTTCTTT. The J gene is TRBJ1-1, the V gene TRBV27; 7 bases match TRBD1. The V gene's germline CDR1 is MNHEY and CDR2 SMNVEV (reference sequence). Unmatched junction bases numbered 7, after V lost 5 bases and J lost 7 bases. CDR3 length equals 13 residues.

The rearrangement links TRBV4-3 to TRBJ2-3; 8 positions agree with TRBD2. CDR1 is LGHNA, CDR2 YSLEER, per germline. The V and J ends lost 0 bases and 4 bases, in that order; junction bases with no gene match: 6. CDR3 length equals 16 residues. This chain's CDR3 is CASSQDRGRGADTQYF. The CDR3 region has the DNA TGCGCCAGCAGCCAAGATCGTGGGCGGGGGGCAGATACGCAGTATTTT.

V usage is TRBV6-1 and J usage is TRBJ2-7, with D possibly TRBD1 on 6 matching bases. This CDR3 has 14 amino acids. The germline V gene encodes CDR1 MNHNS and CDR2 SASEGT. V lost 4 bases and J 3 bases, leaving 13 bases between the germline ends. The CDR3 nucleotides are TGTGCCAGCAGTGTTGTGACAGGATACTACGAGCAGTACTTC. Protein: CASSVVTGYYEQYF.

The V call is TRBV25-1, the J call TRBJ2-2; TRBD1 might be the D (5 bases). Per the germline V gene, CDR1 is MGHDK and CDR2 is SYGVNS. The CDR3 covers 15 residues. Trimming removed 3 bases from V and 1 base from J, with 9 bases in between. The CDR3: CASSDSRENTGELFF. The CDR3 coding sequence is TGTGCCAGCAGTGACAGCAGGGAGAACACCGGGGAGCTGTTTTTT.

V is TRBV6-6 and J is TRBJ2-1, with 7 bases matching TRBD2. The V gene's germline CDR1 is MNHNY and CDR2 SVGAGI (reference sequence). V shed 7 bases, J shed 0 bases, and the junction held 9 bases outside the gene matches. This CDR3 has 16 amino acids. The DNA for the CDR3 is TGTGCCAGCACCGACTCTGGGGGGGTCTCCTACAATGAGCAGTTCTTC. It encodes CASTDSGGVSYNEQFF.

J is TRBJ1-2 and V is TRBV4-1, with a possible D match to TRBD1 (5 bases). The CDR3 length is 17 residues. Trimming stripped 1 base from V and 2 bases from J, with 17 bases between. From germline, CDR1 is MGHRA and CDR2 YSYEKL. CDR3 nucleotides: TGCGCCAGCAGCCAAGCCCTAAGGAGCGGGGGGAACTATGGCTACACCTTC. Translated: CASSQALRSGGNYGYTF.

The genes are TRBV28 and TRBJ2-6, with a possible D match to TRBD2 (6 bases). The CDR3 is made up of 15 amino acids. V was pared by 7 bases and J by 1 base, with 11 bases between. Per the germline V gene, CDR1 is MDHEN and CDR2 is SYDVKM. CDR3 protein: CASNIGGSGANVLTF. In DNA, the CDR3 is TGTGCCAGCAATATCGGGGGTTCTGGGGCCAACGTCCTGACTTTC.